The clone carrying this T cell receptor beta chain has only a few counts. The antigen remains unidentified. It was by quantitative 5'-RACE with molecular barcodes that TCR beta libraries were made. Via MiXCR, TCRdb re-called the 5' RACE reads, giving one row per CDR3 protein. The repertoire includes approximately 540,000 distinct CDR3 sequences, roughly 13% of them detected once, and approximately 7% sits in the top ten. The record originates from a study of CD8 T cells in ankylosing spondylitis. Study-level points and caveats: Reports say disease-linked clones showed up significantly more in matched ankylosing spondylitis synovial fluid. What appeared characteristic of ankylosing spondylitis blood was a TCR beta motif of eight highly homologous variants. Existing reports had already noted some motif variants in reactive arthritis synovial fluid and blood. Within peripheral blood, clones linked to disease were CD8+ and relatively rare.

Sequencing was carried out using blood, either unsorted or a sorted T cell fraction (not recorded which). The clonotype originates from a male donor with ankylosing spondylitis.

This CDR3 is CASSSGTSGGGPDTQYF. CDR3 coding DNA: TGCGCCAGCAGCTCGGGGACTAGCGGAGGGGGCCCAGATACGCAGTATTTT. The chain couples TRBV5-1 to TRBJ2-3; TRBD2 matches 11 bases. The CDR3 extends over 17 amino acids. With 3 bases clipped from V and 4 bases from J, the junction kept 10 bases outside the gene matches. Germline V gives CDR1 SGHRS, CDR2 YFSETQ. Supplemented by reference TRBV5-1 and TRBJ2-3, the full variable domain reads KAGVTQTPRYLIKTRGQQVTLSCSPISGHRSVSWYQQTPGQGLQFLFEYFSETQRNKGNFPGRFSGRQFSNSRSEMNVSTLELGDSALYLCASSSGTSGGGPDTQYFGPGTRLTVL.